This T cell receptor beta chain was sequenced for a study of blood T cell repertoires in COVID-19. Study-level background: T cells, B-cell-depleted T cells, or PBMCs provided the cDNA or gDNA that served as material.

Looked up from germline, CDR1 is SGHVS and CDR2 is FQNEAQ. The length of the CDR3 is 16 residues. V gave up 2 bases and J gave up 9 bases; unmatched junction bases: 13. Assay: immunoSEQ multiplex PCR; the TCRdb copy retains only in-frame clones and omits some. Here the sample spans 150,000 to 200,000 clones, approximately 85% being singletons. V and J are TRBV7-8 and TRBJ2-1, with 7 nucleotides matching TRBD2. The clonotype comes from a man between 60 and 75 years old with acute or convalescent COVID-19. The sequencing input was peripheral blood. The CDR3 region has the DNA TGTGCCAGCAGCTTACCACTAGCGTTCACGACGGGTGAGCAGTTCTTC. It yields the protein CASSLPLAFTTGEQFF.